These T cell receptor beta chains were read from a single sample in a study of vaccination effects on CD4 cells after COVID-19. The assay was immunoSEQ multiplex PCR, and TCRdb's table has in-frame clones only and misses some. The sample contains approximately 54,000 clones, approximately 79% of which appear only once. Their antigen targets remain unknown. This material consisted of CD4+ T cells from PBMCs cultured with HCoV-229E spike peptides, taken before COVID-19 vaccination. These receptors were collected from a human donor who received a COVID-19 vaccine. Each CDR3 is given with its conserved first and last residue. D genes are given only for firm matches. Part of the rows lack a size; the others show once, few, many or a class for expanded clones.

D gene | J gene | clone size | V gene | CDR3 DNA | CDR3 protein
- | TRBJ1-1 | once | TRBV28 | TGTGCCAGCAGTTCTCTACCCGGGGGGGCTTTCTTT | CASSSLPGGAFF
- | TRBJ2-5 | once | TRBV6-2/TRBV6-3 | TGTGCCAGCAGTTACTCTCGAACACAAGAGACCCAGTACTTC | CASSYSRTQETQYF
TRBD1 | TRBJ2-5 | - | TRBV29-1 | TGCAGCGTTGACAGTAACAGGGGGCGGCGGCAAGAGACCCAGTACTTC | CSVDSNRGRRQETQYF
- | TRBJ1-6 | - | TRBV7-2 | TGTGCCAGCAGCTTAGATCAGTTGAATAATTCACCCCTCCACTTT | CASSLDQLNNSPLHF
- | TRBJ1-6 | - | TRBV21-1 | TGTGCCAGCAGCAAAAGGGTCGGGGGGACTGCTAATTCACCCCTCCACTTT | CASSKRVGGTANSPLHF
TRBD1 | TRBJ2-1 | - | TRBV29-1 | TGCAGCGTGCGGGGGACAGGGGGCGGCTATTATGAGCAGTTCTTC | CSVRGTGGGYYEQFF
TRBD1 | TRBJ2-1 | - | TRBV10-2 | TGCGCCAGCAGGGTAGGGACAGGGAGCAGTAATGAGCAGTTCTTC | CASRVGTGSSNEQFF
TRBD1 | TRBJ2-3 | once | TRBV2 | TGTGCCAGCGGACAGGAGATCACAGATACGCAGTATTTT | CASGQEITDTQYF
- | TRBJ2-1 | - | TRBV21-1 | TGTGCCAGCAACAAACAGGGGAATGCCTACAATGAGCAGTTCTTC | CASNKQGNAYNEQFF
- | TRBJ2-2 | once | TRBV9 | TGTGCCAGCAGCGTAGACCCCCCTCAGGGGCTGAACACCGGGGAGCTGTTTTTT | CASSVDPPQGLNTGELFF
- | TRBJ1-1 | - | TRBV5-8 | TGTGCCAGCCCCAATTCGGCCCCCCTGGAGGGGTGGAACACTGAAGCTTTCTTT | CASPNSAPLEGWNTEAFF
- | TRBJ2-2 | few | TRBV6-5 | TGTGCCAGCAGTACAGGGTGGCAGGAGCTGTTTTTT | CASSTGWQELFF
TRBD1 | TRBJ2-2 | few | TRBV7-7 | TGTGCCAGCAGCTTCCATACAGGGGGACCGAACACCGGGGAGCTGTTTTTT | CASSFHTGGPNTGELFF
- | TRBJ1-2 | - | TRBV6-5 | TGTGCCAGCAGCTTACTCCGGAACTATGGCTACACCTTC | CASSLLRNYGYTF
- | TRBJ2-1 | - | TRBV7-3 | TGTGCCAGCAGCTTGGCGGCCAACTCCTACAATGAGCAGTTCTTC | CASSLAANSYNEQFF
- | TRBJ2-3 | - | TRBV6-2/TRBV6-3 | TGTGCCAGCAACCCCCACACAGATACGCAGTATTTT | CASNPHTDTQYF